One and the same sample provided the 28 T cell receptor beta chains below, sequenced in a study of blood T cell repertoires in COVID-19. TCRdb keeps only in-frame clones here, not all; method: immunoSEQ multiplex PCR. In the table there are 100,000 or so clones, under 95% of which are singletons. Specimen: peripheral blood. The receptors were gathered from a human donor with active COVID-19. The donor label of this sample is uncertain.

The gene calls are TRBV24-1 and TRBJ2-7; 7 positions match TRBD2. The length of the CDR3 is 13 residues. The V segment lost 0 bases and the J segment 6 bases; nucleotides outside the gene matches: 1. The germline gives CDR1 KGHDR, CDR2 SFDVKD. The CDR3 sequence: CATSDLWGGEQYF. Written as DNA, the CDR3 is TGTGCCACCAGTGATTTGTGGGGGGGCGAGCAGTACTTC.

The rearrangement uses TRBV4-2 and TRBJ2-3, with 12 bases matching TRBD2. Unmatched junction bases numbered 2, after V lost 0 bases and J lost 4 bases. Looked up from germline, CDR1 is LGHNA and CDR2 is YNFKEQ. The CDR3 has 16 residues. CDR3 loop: CASSQEASGGADTQYF. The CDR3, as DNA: TGTGCCAGCAGCCAAGAGGCTAGCGGGGGGGCAGATACGCAGTATTTT.

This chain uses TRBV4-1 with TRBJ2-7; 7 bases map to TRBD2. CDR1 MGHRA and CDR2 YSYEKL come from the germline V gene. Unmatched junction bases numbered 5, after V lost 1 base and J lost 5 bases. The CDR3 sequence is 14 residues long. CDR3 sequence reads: CASSQVGGANEQYF. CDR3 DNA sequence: TGCGCCAGCAGCCAAGTGGGAGGGGCCAACGAGCAGTACTTC.

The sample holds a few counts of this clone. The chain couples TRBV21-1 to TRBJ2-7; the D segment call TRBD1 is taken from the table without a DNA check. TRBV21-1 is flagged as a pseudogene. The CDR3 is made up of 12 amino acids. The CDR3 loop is CASSPTGDEQYF. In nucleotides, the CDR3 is TGTGCCAGCAGCCCGACAGGGGACGAGCAGTACTTC.

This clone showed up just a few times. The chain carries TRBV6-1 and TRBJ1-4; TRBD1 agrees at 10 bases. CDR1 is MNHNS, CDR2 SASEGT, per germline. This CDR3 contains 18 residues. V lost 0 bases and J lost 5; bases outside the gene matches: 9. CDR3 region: CASSEAPGQGYLNEKLFF. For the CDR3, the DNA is TGTGCCAGCAGTGAAGCCCCGGGACAGGGGTACTTAAATGAAAAACTGTTTTTT.

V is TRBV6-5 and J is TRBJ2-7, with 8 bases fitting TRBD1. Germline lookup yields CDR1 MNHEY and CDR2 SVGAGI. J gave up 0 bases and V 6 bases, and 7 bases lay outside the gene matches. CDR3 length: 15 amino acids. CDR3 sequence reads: CASRDPGQASYEQYF. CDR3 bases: TGTGCCAGCAGAGATCCGGGACAGGCCTCCTACGAGCAGTACTTC.

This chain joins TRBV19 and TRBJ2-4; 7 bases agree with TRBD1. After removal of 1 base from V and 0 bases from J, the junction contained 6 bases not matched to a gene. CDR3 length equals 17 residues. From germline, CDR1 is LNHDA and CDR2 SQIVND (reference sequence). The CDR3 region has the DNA TGTGCCAGTAGTATAGGAGTAACAGGGGTAGCCAAAAACATTCAGTACTTC. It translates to CASSIGVTGVAKNIQYF.

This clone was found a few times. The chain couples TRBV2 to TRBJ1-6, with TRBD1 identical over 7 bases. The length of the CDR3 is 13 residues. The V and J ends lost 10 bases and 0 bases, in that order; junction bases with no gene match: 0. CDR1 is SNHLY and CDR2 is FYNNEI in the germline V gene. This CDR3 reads CATGGSYNSPLHF. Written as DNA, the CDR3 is TGTGCCACAGGGGGCTCCTATAATTCACCCCTCCACTTT.

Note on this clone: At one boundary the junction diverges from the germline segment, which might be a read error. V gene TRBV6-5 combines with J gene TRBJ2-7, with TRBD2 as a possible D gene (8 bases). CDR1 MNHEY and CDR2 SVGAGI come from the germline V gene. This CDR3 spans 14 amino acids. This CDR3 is CATNPGGGSSEQYF. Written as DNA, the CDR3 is TGTGCCACTAACCCGGGAGGGGGCTCCTCCGAGCAGTACTTC.

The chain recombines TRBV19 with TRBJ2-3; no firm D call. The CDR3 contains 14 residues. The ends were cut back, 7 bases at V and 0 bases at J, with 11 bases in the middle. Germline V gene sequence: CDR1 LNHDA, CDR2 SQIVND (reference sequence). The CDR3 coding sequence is TGTGCCAGTAATCCAGGCCTAAGCACAGATACGCAGTATTTT. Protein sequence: CASNPGLSTDTQYF. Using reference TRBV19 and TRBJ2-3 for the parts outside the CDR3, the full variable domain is DGGITQSPKYLFRKEGQNVTLSCEQNLNHDAMYWYRQDPGQGLRLIYYSQIVNDFQKGDIAEGYSVSREKKESFPLTVTSAQKNPTAFYLCASNPGLSTDTQYFGPGTRLTVL.

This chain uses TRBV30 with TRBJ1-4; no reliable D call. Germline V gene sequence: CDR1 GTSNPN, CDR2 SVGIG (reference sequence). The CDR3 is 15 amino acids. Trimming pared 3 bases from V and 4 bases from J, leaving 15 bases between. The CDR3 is CAWSRRTVLNEKLFF. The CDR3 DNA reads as TGTGCCTGGAGCCGGAGGACGGTACTTAATGAAAAACTGTTTTTT.

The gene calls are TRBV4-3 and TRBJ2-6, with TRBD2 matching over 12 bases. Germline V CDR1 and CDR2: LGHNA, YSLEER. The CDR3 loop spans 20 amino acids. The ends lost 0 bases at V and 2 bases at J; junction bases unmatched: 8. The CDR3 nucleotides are TGCGCCAGCAGCCAAGATCCACCTAGCGGGGGGGCCACTGGGGCCAACGTCCTGACTTTC. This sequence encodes CASSQDPPSGGATGANVLTF.

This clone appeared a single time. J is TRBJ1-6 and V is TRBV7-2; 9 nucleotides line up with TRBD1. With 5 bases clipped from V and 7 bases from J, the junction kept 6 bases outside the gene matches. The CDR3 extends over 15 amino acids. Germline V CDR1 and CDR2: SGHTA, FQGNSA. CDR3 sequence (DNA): TGTGCCAGCAGCCGCCTAGGGACAGGGAATTCACCCCTCCACTTT. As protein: CASSRLGTGNSPLHF. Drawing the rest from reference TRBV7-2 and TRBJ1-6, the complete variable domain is GAGVSQSPSNKVTEKGKDVELRCDPISGHTALYWYRQSLGQGLEFLIYFQGNSAPDKSGLPSDRFSAERTGGSVSTLTIQRTQQEDSAVYLCASSRLGTGNSPLHFGNGTRLTVT.

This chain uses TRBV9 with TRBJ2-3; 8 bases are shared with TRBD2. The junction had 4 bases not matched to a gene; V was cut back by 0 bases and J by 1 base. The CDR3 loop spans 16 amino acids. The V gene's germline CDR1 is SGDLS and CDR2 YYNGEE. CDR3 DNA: TGTGCCAGCAGCGTAGGGTCGGGGGGGCGCACAGATACGCAGTATTTT. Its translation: CASSVGSGGRTDTQYF.

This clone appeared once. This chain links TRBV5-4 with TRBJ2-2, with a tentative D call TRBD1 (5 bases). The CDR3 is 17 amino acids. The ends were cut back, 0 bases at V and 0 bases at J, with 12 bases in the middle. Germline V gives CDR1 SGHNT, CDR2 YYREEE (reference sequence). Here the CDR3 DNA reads TGTGCCAGCAGCTTGGCCCTCAGGGCCGCGAACACCGGGGAGCTGTTTTTT. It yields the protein CASSLALRAANTGELFF.

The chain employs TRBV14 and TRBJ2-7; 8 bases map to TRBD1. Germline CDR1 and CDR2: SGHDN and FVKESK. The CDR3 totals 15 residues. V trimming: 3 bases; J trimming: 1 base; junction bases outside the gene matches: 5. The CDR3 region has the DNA TGTGCCAGCAGCCACGGGACAGGCCCTTCCTACGAGCAGTACTTC. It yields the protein CASSHGTGPSYEQYF.

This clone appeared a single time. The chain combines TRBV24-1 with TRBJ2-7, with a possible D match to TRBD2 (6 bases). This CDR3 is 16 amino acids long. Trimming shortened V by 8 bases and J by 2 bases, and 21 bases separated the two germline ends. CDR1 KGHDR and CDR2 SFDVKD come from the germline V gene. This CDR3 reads CATKVGGAPPTYEQYF. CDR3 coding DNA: TGTGCCACCAAAGTCGGGGGAGCCCCCCCCACCTACGAGCAGTACTTC.

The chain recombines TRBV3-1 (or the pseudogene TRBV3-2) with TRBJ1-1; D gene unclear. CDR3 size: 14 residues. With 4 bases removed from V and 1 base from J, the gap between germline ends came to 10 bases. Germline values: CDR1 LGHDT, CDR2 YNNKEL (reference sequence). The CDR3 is CASSRESPNTEAFF. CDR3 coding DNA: TGTGCCAGCAGCCGAGAGTCTCCGAACACTGAAGCTTTCTTT.

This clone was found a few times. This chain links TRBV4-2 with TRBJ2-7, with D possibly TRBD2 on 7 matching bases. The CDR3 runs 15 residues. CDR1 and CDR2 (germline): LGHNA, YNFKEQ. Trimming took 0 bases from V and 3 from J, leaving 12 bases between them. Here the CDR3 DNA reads TGTGCCAGCAGCCAAGAGCGGGGGCCCCACTACGAGCAGTACTTC. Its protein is CASSQERGPHYEQYF.

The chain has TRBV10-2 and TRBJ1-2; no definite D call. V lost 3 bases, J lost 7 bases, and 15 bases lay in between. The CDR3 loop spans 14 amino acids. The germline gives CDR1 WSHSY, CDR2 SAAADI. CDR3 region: CASSDYASLGGYTF. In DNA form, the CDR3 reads TGCGCCAGCAGTGATTACGCTAGCCTTGGTGGCTACACCTTC.

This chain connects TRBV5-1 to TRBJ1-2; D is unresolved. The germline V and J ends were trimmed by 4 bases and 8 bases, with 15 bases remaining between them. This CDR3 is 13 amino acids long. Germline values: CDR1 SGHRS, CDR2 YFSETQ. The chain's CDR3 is CASSPEPSRGYTF. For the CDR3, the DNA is TGCGCCAGCAGCCCGGAGCCCAGTCGAGGCTACACCTTC.

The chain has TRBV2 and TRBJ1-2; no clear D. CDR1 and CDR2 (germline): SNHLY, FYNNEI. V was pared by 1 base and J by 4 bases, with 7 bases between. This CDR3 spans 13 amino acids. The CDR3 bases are TGTGCCAGCAGTGAAGAGCTCCTCTATGGCTACACCTTC. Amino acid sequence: CASSEELLYGYTF.

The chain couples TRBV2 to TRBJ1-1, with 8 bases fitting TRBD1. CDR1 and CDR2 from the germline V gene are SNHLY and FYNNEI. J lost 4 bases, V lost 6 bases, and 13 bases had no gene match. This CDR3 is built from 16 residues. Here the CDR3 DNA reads TGTGCCAGCAGGCACGATTTCAGGGGGCAGGGCACTGAAGCTTTCTTT. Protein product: CASRHDFRGQGTEAFF. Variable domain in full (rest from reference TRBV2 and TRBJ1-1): EPEVTQTPSHQVTQMGQEVILRCVPISNHLYFYWYRQILGQKVEFLVSFYNNEISEKSEIFDDQFSVERPDGSNFTLKIRSTKLEDSAMYFCASRHDFRGQGTEAFFGQGTRLTVV.

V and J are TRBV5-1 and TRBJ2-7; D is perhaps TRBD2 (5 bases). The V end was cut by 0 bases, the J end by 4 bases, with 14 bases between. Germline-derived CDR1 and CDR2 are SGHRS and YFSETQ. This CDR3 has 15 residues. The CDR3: CASSLEAGRTYEQYF. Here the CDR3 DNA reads TGCGCCAGCAGCTTGGAAGCAGGACGGACTTACGAGCAGTACTTC.

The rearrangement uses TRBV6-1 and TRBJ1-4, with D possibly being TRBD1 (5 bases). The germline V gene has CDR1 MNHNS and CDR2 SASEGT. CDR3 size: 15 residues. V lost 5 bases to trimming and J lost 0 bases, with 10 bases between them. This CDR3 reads CASSTTVSTNEKLFF. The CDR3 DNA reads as TGTGCCAGCAGTACGACAGTCTCAACTAATGAAAAACTGTTTTTT.

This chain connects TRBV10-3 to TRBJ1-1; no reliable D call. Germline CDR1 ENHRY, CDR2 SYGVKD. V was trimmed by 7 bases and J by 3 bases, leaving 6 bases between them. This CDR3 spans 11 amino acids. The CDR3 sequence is CAITTDTEAFF. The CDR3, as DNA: TGTGCCATCACCACGGACACTGAAGCTTTCTTT.

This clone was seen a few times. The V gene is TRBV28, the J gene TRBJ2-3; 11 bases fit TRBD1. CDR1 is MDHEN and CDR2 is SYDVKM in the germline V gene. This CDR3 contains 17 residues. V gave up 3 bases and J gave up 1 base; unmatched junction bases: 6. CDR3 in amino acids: CASSFGTGGLGTDTQYF. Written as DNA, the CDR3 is TGTGCCAGCAGTTTCGGGACAGGGGGGCTTGGCACAGATACGCAGTATTTT.

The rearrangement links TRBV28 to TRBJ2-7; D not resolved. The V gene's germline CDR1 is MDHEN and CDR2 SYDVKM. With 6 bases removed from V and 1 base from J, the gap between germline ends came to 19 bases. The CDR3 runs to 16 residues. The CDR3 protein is CASSSRVAARSYEQYF. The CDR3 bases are TGTGCCAGCAGCTCACGGGTAGCCGCGCGTTCCTACGAGCAGTACTTC.